A single sample is the source of the 5 T cell receptor beta chains below, sequenced in a study of beta chain features in type 1 diabetes. The study reverse transcribed the entire isolated RNA, so it sequenced expressed TCRB transcripts. Sequencing used immunoSEQ multiplex PCR; TCRdb keeps in-frame clones, though not all of them. The sample lists around 500,000 clones, 30% occurring once. Sequencing was carried out using naive CD4+ T cells from blood. The receptors originated from a man between 18 and 29 years old in good health.

This rearrangement joins TRBV2 to TRBJ1-1; D is perhaps TRBD1 (5 bases). Germline loops: CDR1 SNHLY, CDR2 FYNNEI. V gave up 6 bases and J gave up 5 bases, with 16 bases separating them. This CDR3 has 14 amino acids. The CDR3 protein is CASSAQGPGTEAFF. CDR3 DNA: TGTGCCAGCAGCGCCCAGGGCCCAGGGACTGAAGCTTTCTTT.

The chain combines TRBV25-1 with TRBJ2-5, with TRBD1 identical over 8 bases. The CDR3 covers 14 residues. CDR1 and CDR2 from the germline V gene are MGHDK and SYGVNS. The trim removed 7 bases at V and 4 bases at J, leaving 8 bases unmatched. The CDR3 nucleotides are TGTGCCAGCACTTCGCGGACAGGGCGAGAGACCCAGTACTTC. Amino acid sequence: CASTSRTGRETQYF.

This clone was counted only a few times. The chain links TRBV19 to TRBJ2-7, with TRBD2 identical over 13 bases. The CDR3 runs 16 residues. Germline V gene data show CDR1 as LNHDA and CDR2 as SQIVND (reference sequence). J was trimmed by 6 bases and V by 5 bases; bases with no gene match: 10. CDR3 residues: CASSPSRTSGSSEQYF. CDR3 in DNA: TGTGCCAGTAGTCCCTCTAGGACTAGCGGGAGCTCCGAGCAGTACTTC.

The sample holds a few counts of this clone. The chain has TRBV30 and TRBJ2-3, with TRBD2 matching 8 bases. V lost 1 base to trimming and J lost 2 bases; unmatched junction nucleotides: 5. This CDR3 comprises 15 residues. Germline V lookup: CDR1 GTSNPN, CDR2 SVGIG (reference sequence). The CDR3 DNA reads TGTGCCTGGAGTGCCCGGGGGGGGCCCACAGATACGCAGTATTTT. Its translation: CAWSARGGPTDTQYF.

The table lists this clone with a few counts. This rearrangement joins TRBV10-3 to TRBJ2-2, with D uncertain. The V end lost 6 bases, the J end lost 7 bases, and 15 bases lay between the germline ends. The CDR3 loop spans 14 amino acids. CDR1 and CDR2 from the germline V gene are ENHRY and SYGVKD. The CDR3 loop reads CAISSDRLGGELFF. The CDR3 DNA reads TGTGCCATCAGCTCCGACCGCCTCGGCGGGGAGCTGTTTTTT.